This TCR beta chain was sequenced during a study of T cells after posttransplantation cyclophosphamide. CDR1 and CDR2 (germline): SGHVS, FNYEAQ. The CDR3 length is 13 residues. Between the trimmed V and J ends, which lost 5 bases and 8 bases, there was a span of 12 bases. TCRdb's copy holds only in-frame clones and misses some; the assay was immunoSEQ multiplex PCR. Of tens of thousands of clones in the sample, less than 95% are singletons; the top ten hold 2% to 2.5%. Cyclophosphamide on days +3 and +4 followed busulfan-fludarabine conditioning and a marrow graft. The V and J genes are TRBV7-6 and TRBJ1-4, with D maybe TRBD1 (6 bases). The clonotype originates from a male patient over 55 who received an allogeneic stem cell transplant from a related donor and was CMV-positive. The graft donor may have given rise to some T cells. The material sequenced was PBMCs, taken around 60 days after allogeneic stem cell transplant with posttransplant cyclophosphamide. CDR3 DNA: TGTGCCAGCAGCCTAGAAGGACAGGAAAAACTGTTTTTT. Translated: CASSLEGQEKLFF.